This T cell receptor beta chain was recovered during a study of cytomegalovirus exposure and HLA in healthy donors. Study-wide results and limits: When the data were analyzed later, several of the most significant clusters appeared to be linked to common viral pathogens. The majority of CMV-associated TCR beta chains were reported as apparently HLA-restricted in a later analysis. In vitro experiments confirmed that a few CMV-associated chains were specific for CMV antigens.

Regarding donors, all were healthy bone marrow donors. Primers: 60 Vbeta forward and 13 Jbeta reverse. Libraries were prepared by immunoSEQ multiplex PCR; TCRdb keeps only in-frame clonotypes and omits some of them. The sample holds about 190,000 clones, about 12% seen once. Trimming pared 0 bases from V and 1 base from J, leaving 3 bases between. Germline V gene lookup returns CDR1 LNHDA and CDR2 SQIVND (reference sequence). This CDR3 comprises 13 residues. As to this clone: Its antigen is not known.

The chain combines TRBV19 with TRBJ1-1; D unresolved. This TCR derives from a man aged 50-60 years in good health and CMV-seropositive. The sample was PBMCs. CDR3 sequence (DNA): TGTGCCAGTAGTATAGACAAGAACACTGAAGCTTTCTTT. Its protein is CASSIDKNTEAFF.